This is a list of T cell receptor beta chains from one sample in a study of blood T cell repertoires in COVID-19. Profiling relied on immunoSEQ multiplex PCR, and the TCRdb table lists in-frame clones only, not all of them. This sample has 250,000 to 300,000 clones, with 75% to 90% found just once. Sequenced sample: peripheral blood. These TCRs come from a woman in her thirties or forties who had recovered from COVID-19. Each CDR3 is given with its conserved first and last residue. The order of the fields is D gene, J gene, clone size, V gene, CDR3 protein, CDR3 DNA. The D gene is left open where the match is weak. Only some rows state a clone size, as once, few, many or a class for expanded clones.

- | TRBJ1-6 | - | TRBV7-9 | CASSFFGGYDSPLHF | TGTGCCAGCAGCTTCTTCGGGGGTTATGATTCACCCCTCCACTTT
TRBD2 | TRBJ2-1 | - | TRBV15 | CATRGTSGHNEQFF | TGTGCCACCAGAGGGACTAGCGGGCACAATGAGCAGTTCTTC
TRBD2 | TRBJ2-7 | - | TRBV3-1/TRBV3-2 | CASSRRLAGGYEQYF | TGTGCCAGCAGCCGACGACTAGCGGGGGGCTACGAGCAGTACTTC
TRBD2 | TRBJ2-3 | - | TRBV11-2 | CASNSWGTSGTDTQYF | TGTGCCAGCAACAGCTGGGGGACTAGCGGCACAGATACGCAGTATTTT
TRBD1 | TRBJ1-2 | - | TRBV28 | CASRPSAGQGEAYGYTF | TGTGCCAGCAGACCCTCAGCGGGACAGGGCGAGGCCTATGGCTACACCTTC
- | TRBJ2-7 | - | TRBV5-4 | CASSPLEGQWYF | TGTGCCAGCAGCCCACTTGAGGGCCAGTGGTACTTC
- | TRBJ2-2 | few | TRBV9 | CASSVDPGNTGELFF | TGTGCCAGCAGCGTAGATCCCGGGAACACCGGGGAGCTGTTTTTT
- | TRBJ2-7 | once | TRBV19 | CASRSGVGSYEQYF | TGTGCCAGTAGGTCAGGGGTCGGCTCCTACGAGCAGTACTTC
- | TRBJ2-5 | - | TRBV3-1/TRBV3-2 | CASSQRGAHQETQYF | TGTGCCAGCAGCCAACGTGGGGCCCACCAAGAGACCCAGTACTTC
- | TRBJ2-5 | - | TRBV29-1 | CSVDGGMETQYF | TGCAGCGTTGACGGCGGAATGGAGACCCAGTACTTC
- | TRBJ2-1 | - | TRBV30 | CAWTPVGGGPYNEQFF | TGTGCCTGGACCCCTGTCGGGGGAGGCCCCTACAATGAGCAGTTCTTC
TRBD2 | TRBJ2-4 | once | TRBV5-1 | CASSLAPLAGGNIQYF | TGCGCCAGCAGCTTGGCCCCCCTAGCGGGAGGGAACATTCAGTACTTC
TRBD1 | TRBJ2-2 | - | TRBV9 | CASRFGTGENTGELFF | TGTGCCAGCAGATTTGGGACAGGAGAGAACACCGGGGAGCTGTTTTTT
TRBD1 | TRBJ2-1 | - | TRBV19 | CASVGTGHNNEQFF | TGTGCCAGTGTAGGGACAGGGCATAACAATGAGCAGTTCTTC
TRBD2 | TRBJ2-7 | - | TRBV6-5 | CASSGTSGTYEQYF | TGTGCCAGCAGCGGGACTAGCGGTACCTACGAGCAGTACTTC
- | TRBJ2-1 | - | TRBV6-5 | CASSKNGNEQFF | TGTGCCAGCAGCAAAAACGGTAATGAGCAGTTCTTC
TRBD2 | TRBJ2-7 | - | TRBV13 | CASSARGTSGSSYEQYF | TGTGCCAGCAGCGCCCGGGGGACTAGCGGGAGTTCCTACGAGCAGTACTTC
- | TRBJ1-2 | - | TRBV6-6 | CASSYLQTNYGYTF | TGTGCCAGCAGTTACCTCCAGACTAACTATGGCTACACCTTC
- | TRBJ2-7 | - | TRBV29-1 | CSGTNPTGYEQYF | TGCAGCGGTACAAACCCAACAGGATACGAGCAGTACTTC
- | TRBJ2-7 | - | TRBV3-1/TRBV3-2 | CASSQGPGSSYEQYF | TGTGCCAGCAGCCAAGGACCAGGAAGCTCCTACGAGCAGTACTTC
- | TRBJ1-2 | once | TRBV6-5 | CASRASGTFDGYTF | TGTGCCAGCAGGGCCTCCGGGACATTCGATGGCTACACCTTC
- | TRBJ1-1 | - | TRBV27 | CASSVRARGGTEAFF | TGTGCCAGCAGCGTACGGGCCCGAGGAGGGACTGAAGCTTTCTTT
TRBD2 | TRBJ2-5 | once | TRBV2 | CASTPGRLAGGGETQYF | TGTGCCAGTACCCCCGGCCGACTAGCGGGAGGAGGAGAGACCCAGTACTTC
- | TRBJ1-2 | once | TRBV21-1 | CASSKRYRNYGYTF | TGTGCCAGCAGCAAACGCTACAGAAACTATGGCTACACCTTC
- | TRBJ1-6 | - | TRBV5-1 | CASSLLGTYGSPLHF | TGCGCCAGCAGCTTGCTCGGGACATACGGTTCACCCCTCCACTTT
- | TRBJ2-3 | once | TRBV4-1 | CASSQDRWTTDTQYF | TGCGCCAGCAGCCAAGATAGGTGGACTACAGATACGCAGTATTTT
- | TRBJ2-2 | - | TRBV10-3 | CAISEFAETNTGELFF | TGTGCCATCAGTGAGTTCGCGGAGACGAACACCGGGGAGCTGTTTTTT
- | TRBJ1-2 | - | TRBV28 | CASSLDGHLGNGYTF | TGTGCCAGCAGCCTAGACGGACACCTCGGTAACGGCTACACCTTC
- | TRBJ2-7 | - | TRBV7-9 | CASRAGAGQLYEQYF | TGTGCCAGCAGAGCGGGTGCTGGGCAGCTCTACGAGCAGTACTTC
TRBD2 | TRBJ2-2 | once | TRBV18 | CASSPPGLAGTGELFF | TGTGCCAGCTCACCACCGGGACTAGCGGGAACGGGGGAGCTGTTTTTT
TRBD2 | TRBJ2-2 | once | TRBV3-1/TRBV3-2 | CASSRPQLAGNTGELFF | TGTGCCAGCAGCCGACCCCAATTAGCGGGCAACACCGGGGAGCTGTTTTTT
TRBD1 | TRBJ1-1 | - | TRBV7-3 | CASSQSLLSDRANTEAFF | TGTGCCAGCAGCCAATCTCTTCTTTCGGACAGGGCGAACACTGAAGCTTTCTTT
TRBD2 | TRBJ2-5 | - | TRBV19 | CASSGASGRETQYF | TGTGCCAGTAGTGGGGCTAGCGGGAGAGAGACCCAGTACTTC
TRBD1 | TRBJ1-4 | - | TRBV5-1 | CASSFTGVVGEKLFF | TGCGCCAGCAGCTTTACAGGGGTGGTAGGGGAAAAACTGTTTTTT
- | TRBJ1-2 | once | TRBV5-6 | CASSLLAELYGYTF | TGTGCCAGCAGCTTGTTAGCAGAACTCTATGGCTACACCTTC
TRBD2 | TRBJ2-3 | - | TRBV18 | CASSSTGTSGRRYTDTQYF | TGTGCCAGCTCATCCACCGGGACTAGCGGGAGGCGATACACAGATACGCAGTATTTT
TRBD2 | TRBJ2-1 | - | TRBV18 | CASSPPLGGRPWGNEQFF | TGTGCCAGCTCACCACCCCTGGGCGGGAGGCCCTGGGGGAATGAGCAGTTCTTC
TRBD1 | TRBJ1-1 | - | TRBV7-2 | CASSDHRGDTEAFF | TGTGCCAGCAGCGACCACAGGGGGGACACTGAAGCTTTCTTT
TRBD2 | TRBJ2-1 | - | TRBV7-3 | CASSLDGAGEGEQFF | TGTGCCAGCAGCTTAGATGGGGCGGGAGAGGGTGAGCAGTTCTTC
- | TRBJ2-4 | - | TRBV7-2 | CAGRAEGAKNIQYF | TGTGCCGGTAGAGCGGAGGGGGCCAAAAACATTCAGTACTTC
- | TRBJ2-2 | - | TRBV18 | CASSPQDTGELFF | TGTGCCAGCTCACCTCAGGACACCGGGGAGCTGTTTTTT
- | TRBJ2-2 | - | TRBV3-1/TRBV3-2 | CASSPTTRIVAGELFF | TGTGCCAGCAGCCCCACAACTAGAATCGTAGCCGGGGAGCTGTTTTTT
- | TRBJ2-1 | - | TRBV1 | CTSSQDGTSFCVQFF | TGCACCAGCAGCCAAGACGGGACTAGTTTTTGTGTTCAGTTCTTC
- | TRBJ2-5 | - | TRBV19 | CASSIDQARETQYF | TGTGCCAGTAGTATAGATCAGGCCCGGGAGACCCAGTACTTC
- | TRBJ1-2 | - | TRBV27 | CASSFTANYGYTF | TGTGCCAGCAGTTTTACAGCTAACTATGGCTACACCTTC
TRBD2 | TRBJ2-5 | once | TRBV15 | CATSRGSGTSGNWGETQYF | TGTGCCACCAGCAGAGGTTCAGGGACTAGCGGGAATTGGGGAGAGACCCAGTACTTC